This T cell receptor (beta chain) stems from a study of T cells in Graves' hyperthyroidism and ophthalmopathy. As for the study in general: Specimen type is peripheral blood, collected at initial diagnosis prior to any treatment.

The CDR3 runs to 15 residues. V was cut by 3 bases and J by 4 bases, with 18 bases left in between. In germline, CDR1 is DFQATT, CDR2 SNEGSKA (reference sequence). Findings of the study overall: Ophthalmopathy and stable hyperthyroidism were separated by a 13 V-J model.

Recently diagnosed hyperthyroidism of less than 2 months' duration affected patients aged 18 to 65. Each diagnosis was grounded in clinical symptoms, serum thyroxine and TRAb, thyroid ultrasound, and orbital computed tomography. This clonotype was recorded at least ten times. Its antigen is currently unknown. The TCR beta CDR3 regions underwent amplification using RNA transcripts as the source. Primed by the HTBI set, a first-round RT-PCR was run on the TCR CDR3. Each CDR3 protein gets one entry after TCRdb re-called the multiplex PCR reads with MiXCR. The profile covers roughly 380,000 distinct CDR3 sequences, with around 13% appearing a single time and approximately 11% taken by the ten largest.

This sequence originates from a woman aged 60-70 years with Graves' hyperthyroidism. Sequencing was done on a sample of blood. The chain joins TRBV20-1 to TRBJ1-1; the D gene is possibly TRBD1 (6 bases). CDR3 amino acids: CSARGGAPQSTEAFF. The DNA for the CDR3 is TGCAGTGCTAGGGGGGGGGCACCACAGAGCACTGAAGCTTTCTTT.